Each of the 9 T cell receptor beta chains below was sequenced from the same sample in a study of regulatory T cells in long-lasting Graves disease. The time point is: newly diagnosed GD, antithyroid drugs for less than 3 months. Making the TCR library involved RNA that had been extracted from PBMCs. With iRepertoire HTBI primers and Arm-PCR of CDR3 regions, TCR beta libraries were built. In TCRdb, the multiplex PCR reads were re-called with MiXCR into one record per CDR3 protein. The sample has about 400,000 distinct CDR3 sequences, 15% seen once; the top ten hold 20% to 25%. This specimen was peripheral blood mononuclear cells (PBMCs), taken at new diagnosis, from a patient treated with antithyroid drugs. Every receptor here comes from a female donor with Graves disease.

This clonotype was recorded once. The genes are TRBV18 and TRBJ1-6; D perhaps matches TRBD1 (6 bases). The V end lost 6 bases, the J end lost 4 bases, and 16 bases lay between the germline ends. This CDR3 spans 16 amino acids. Germline V gene sequence: CDR1 KGHSH, CDR2 LQKENI. The CDR3 DNA reads as TGTGCCAGCTCCTCGATGGACAGCCTATATAATTCACCCCTCCACTTT. Translating it yields CASSSMDSLYNSPLHF.

This clonotype has more than one count but fewer than ten. The chain joins TRBV11-1 to TRBJ1-1; D may be TRBD1 (5 bases). Trimming cost V 3 bases and J 1 base, with 21 bases left between them. CDR1 SGHAT and CDR2 FQDESV come from the germline V gene (reference sequence). The CDR3 covers 18 residues. The DNA for the CDR3 is TGTGCCAGCAGCTTGATAATGTTTTTAGATGGGGCGAACACTGAAGCTTTCTTT. This translates into CASSLIMFLDGANTEAFF.

The V call is TRBV30, the J call TRBJ1-2, with D perhaps matching TRBD1 (6 bases). The CDR3 loop spans 11 amino acids. The V and J ends lost 0 bases and 8 bases respectively, with 7 bases between them. Germline CDR1 and CDR2: GTSNPN and SVGIG (reference sequence). CDR3 nucleotides: TGTGCCTGGAGTGTAGGGACAGGCTACACCTTC. Its translation is CAWSVGTGYTF.

The chain joins TRBV7-9 to TRBJ1-6; no clear D gene. Germline CDR1 is SEHNR and CDR2 is FQNEAQ (reference sequence). Between the trimmed V and J ends, which lost 3 bases and 10 bases, there was a span of 13 bases. The CDR3 extends over 14 amino acids. The CDR3 coding sequence is TGTGCCAGCAGCTTCACCCGACTGGACTCACCCCTCCACTTT. Protein: CASSFTRLDSPLHF.

This clonotype was seen just once. The chain is built from TRBV29-1 and TRBJ2-4; D is uncertain. Germline CDR1 is SQVTM and CDR2 is ANQGSEA. The CDR3 consists of 11 residues. With 5 bases removed from V and 9 bases from J, the gap between germline ends came to 11 bases. The DNA for the CDR3 is TGCAGCGTTACGAGTCCCTTCATTCAGTACTTC. This codes for CSVTSPFIQYF.

This clonotype has a handful of counts. The chain links TRBV9 to TRBJ1-2, with D possibly TRBD1 on 5 matching bases. Per germline, CDR1 SGDLS and CDR2 YYNGEE. The CDR3 extends over 14 amino acids. The V end was cut by 0 bases, the J end by 5 bases, with 11 bases between. The CDR3 here is CASSVEAGSYGYTF. CDR3 sequence (DNA): TGTGCCAGCAGCGTAGAGGCAGGGTCTTATGGCTACACCTTC.

Ten or more counts support this clonotype. This chain's CDR3 is CASSGRSLNTEAFF. The DNA for the CDR3 is TGTGCCAGCAGCGGCAGGAGTTTGAACACTGAAGCTTTCTTT. The chain couples TRBV11-1 to TRBJ1-1; D gene uncertain. This CDR3 region has 14 residues. Germline V gene lookup returns CDR1 SGHAT and CDR2 FQDESV (reference sequence). Trimming shortened V by 5 bases and J by 0 bases, and 10 bases separated the two germline ends.

This clonotype was detected ten times or more. The gene calls are TRBV7-3 and TRBJ2-3; D gene uncertain. This CDR3 is built from 12 residues. Germline loops: CDR1 SGHTA, CDR2 FQGTGA. Trimming stripped 5 bases from V and 5 bases from J, with 8 bases between. CDR3 DNA: TGTGCCAGCAGCCAACGAGGAGATACGCAGTATTTT. Its protein product is CASSQRGDTQYF.

This clonotype was seen ten or more times. V usage is TRBV20-1 and J usage is TRBJ2-3, with no clear D. The CDR3 contains 11 residues. Trimming shortened V by 0 bases and J by 7 bases, and 5 bases separated the two germline ends. Germline CDR1 reads DFQATT; CDR2 reads SNEGSKA (reference sequence). The CDR3 DNA follows: TGCAGTGCTAGAGATAGTTATACGCAGTATTTT. Translated, it gives CSARDSYTQYF.